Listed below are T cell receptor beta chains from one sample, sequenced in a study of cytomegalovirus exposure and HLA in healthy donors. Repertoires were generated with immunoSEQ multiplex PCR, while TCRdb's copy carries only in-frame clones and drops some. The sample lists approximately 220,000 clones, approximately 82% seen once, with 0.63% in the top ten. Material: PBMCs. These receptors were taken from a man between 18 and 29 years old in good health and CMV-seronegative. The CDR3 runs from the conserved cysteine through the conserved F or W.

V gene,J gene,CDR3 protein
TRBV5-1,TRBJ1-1,CASSLGDRDTEAFF
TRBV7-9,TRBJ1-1,CASSPLVGNTEAFF
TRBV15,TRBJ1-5,CATSRPTGAQHF
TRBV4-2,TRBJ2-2,CASNSRGTGTGELFF
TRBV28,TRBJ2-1,CASSFATSGGDEQFF
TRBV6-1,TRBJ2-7,CASSRDQSYEQYF
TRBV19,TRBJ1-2,CASSIYGGSNYGYTF
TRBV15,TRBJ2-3,CATSRGLALTDTQYF
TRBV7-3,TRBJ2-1,CASSFVAGATYNEQFF
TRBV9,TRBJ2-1,CASSAGTSGAHEQFF
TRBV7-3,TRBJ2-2,CASSFLGASNTGELFF
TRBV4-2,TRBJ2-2,CASSQKGQGRAGELFF
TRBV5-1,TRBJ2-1,CASSLNSYNEQFF
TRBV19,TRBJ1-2,CASSKQENYGYTF
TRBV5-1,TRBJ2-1,CASSLDPGGPSDEQFF
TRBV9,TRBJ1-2,CASSATGGAGYPYGYTF
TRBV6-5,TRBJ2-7,CASSSGQGYFKQYF
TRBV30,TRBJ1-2,CAWTFGGANYGYTF
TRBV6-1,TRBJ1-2,CASSEQAGGANLDGYTF
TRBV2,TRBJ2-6,CAIGSGANVLTF